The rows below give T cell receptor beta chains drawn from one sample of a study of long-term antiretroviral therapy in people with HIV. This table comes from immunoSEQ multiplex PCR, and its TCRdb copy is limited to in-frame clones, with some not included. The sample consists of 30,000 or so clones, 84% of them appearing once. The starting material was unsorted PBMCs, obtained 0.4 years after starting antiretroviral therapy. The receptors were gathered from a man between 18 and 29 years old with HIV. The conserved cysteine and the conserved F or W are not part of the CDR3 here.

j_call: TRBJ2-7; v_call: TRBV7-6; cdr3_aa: ASSLAGSRGQGNLPGVYEQY
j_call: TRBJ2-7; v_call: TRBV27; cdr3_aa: ASSLTLTGVGQSYEQY
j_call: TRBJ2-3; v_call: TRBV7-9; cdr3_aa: ASSPLGLTSTDTQY
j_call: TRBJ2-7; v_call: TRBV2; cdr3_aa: ASSELPRGGLSVREQY
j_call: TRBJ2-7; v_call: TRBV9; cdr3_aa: ASSQEGGWDEQY
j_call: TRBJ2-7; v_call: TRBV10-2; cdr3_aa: ASSESEQGVDEQY
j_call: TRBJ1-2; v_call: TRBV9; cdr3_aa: ASSVAGRGIQDGYT
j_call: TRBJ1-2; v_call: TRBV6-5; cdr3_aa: ASSYSPGFNYGYT
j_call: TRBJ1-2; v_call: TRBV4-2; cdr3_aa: ASSPESRRHGYT
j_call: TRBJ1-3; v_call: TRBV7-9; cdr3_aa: ASTNLGETSGNTIY
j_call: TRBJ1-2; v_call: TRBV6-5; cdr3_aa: ASSYRGSGGPYGYT
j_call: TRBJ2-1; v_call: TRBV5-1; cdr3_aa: ASSLESNYNEQF
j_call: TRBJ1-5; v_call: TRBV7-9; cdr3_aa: ASSLSGGNSVYSNQPQH
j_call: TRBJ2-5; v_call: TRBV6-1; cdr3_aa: ASSEAWYAGETQY
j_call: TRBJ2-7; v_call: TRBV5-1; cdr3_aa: ASRRTGYSYEQY
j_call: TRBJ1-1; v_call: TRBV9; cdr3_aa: ASSANIKLTANTEAF
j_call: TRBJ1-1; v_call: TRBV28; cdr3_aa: ASSQQGSQAF
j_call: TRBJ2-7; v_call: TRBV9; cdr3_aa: ASSLGGLALYEQY
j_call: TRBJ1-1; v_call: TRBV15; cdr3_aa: ATSRPPQPNTEAF
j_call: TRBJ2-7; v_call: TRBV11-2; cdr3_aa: ASSLDVAGAPYEQY
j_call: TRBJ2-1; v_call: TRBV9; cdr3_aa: ASSPEGTSGWNNEQF
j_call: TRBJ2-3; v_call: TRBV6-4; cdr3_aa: ASPGRGPLGDTQY
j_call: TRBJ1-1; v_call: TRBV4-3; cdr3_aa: ASSQGVRSNTEAF
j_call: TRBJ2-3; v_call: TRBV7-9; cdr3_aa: ASRSLGASTDTQY
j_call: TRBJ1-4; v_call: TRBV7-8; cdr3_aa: ASSLGGVTTNEKLF
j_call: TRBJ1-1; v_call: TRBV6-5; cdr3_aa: ASSYSGGGETF
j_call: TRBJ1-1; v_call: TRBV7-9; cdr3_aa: ASSLVAAANTEAF
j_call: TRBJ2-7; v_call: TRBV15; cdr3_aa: ATSKGTGQTYEQY
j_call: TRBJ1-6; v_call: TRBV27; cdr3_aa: ASSILWTGQNNSPLH
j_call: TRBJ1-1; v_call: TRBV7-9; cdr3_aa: ASSFPGITGGEAF
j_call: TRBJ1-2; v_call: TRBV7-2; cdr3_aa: ASSVGQGLYGYT
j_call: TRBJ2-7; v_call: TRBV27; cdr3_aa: ASSYLGGQGHYEQY